This T cell receptor beta chain was captured by sequencing in a study of shared clonotypes between healthy human individuals. CD4+ cell separation produced CD45RA+ naive and CD45RA-negative memory subsets. This clone has just a few counts. Its antigen remains unidentified. The study, taken as a whole, reports: Larger estimated richness was generally recorded for naive subsets relative to memory subsets.

The protocol was immunoSEQ multiplex PCR, while the TCRdb copy is restricted to in-frame clones and leaves out a portion. The sample includes a few million clones, roughly nine tenths of them seen just once. This CDR3 has 18 amino acids. Germline V lookup: CDR1 GTSNPN, CDR2 SVGIG (reference sequence). With 3 bases clipped from V and 1 base from J, the junction kept 12 bases outside the gene matches. The receptor's source is a man younger than 30 in good health. The chain combines TRBV30 with TRBJ1-5, with TRBD1 matching over 10 bases. Sequencing input: naive CD4+ T cells sorted from blood. Subset defined: CD45RA+ positively selected. CDR3 DNA sequence: TGTGCCTGGAGCCGGAAGCGGGACAGGGGTGGGAGCAATCAGCCCCAGCATTTT. Amino acids: CAWSRKRDRGGSNQPQHF.